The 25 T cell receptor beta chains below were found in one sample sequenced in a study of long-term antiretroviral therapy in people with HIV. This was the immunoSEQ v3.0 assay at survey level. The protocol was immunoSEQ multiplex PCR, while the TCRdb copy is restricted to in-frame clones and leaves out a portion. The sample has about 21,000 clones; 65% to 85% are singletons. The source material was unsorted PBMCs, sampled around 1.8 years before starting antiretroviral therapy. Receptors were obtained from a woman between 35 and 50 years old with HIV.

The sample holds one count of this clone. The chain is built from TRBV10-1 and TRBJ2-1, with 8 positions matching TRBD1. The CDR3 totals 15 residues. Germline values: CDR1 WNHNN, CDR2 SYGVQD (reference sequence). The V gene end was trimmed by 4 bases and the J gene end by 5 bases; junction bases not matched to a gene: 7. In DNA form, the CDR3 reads TGCGCCAGCAGTGCATCGACAGGGGCCGACAATGAGCAGTTCTTC. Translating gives CASSASTGADNEQFF.

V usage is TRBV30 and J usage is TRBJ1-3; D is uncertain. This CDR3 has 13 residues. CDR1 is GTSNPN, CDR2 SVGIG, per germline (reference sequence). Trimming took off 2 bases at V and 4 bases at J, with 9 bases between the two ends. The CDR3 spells CAWSTGSGNTIYF. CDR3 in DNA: TGTGCCTGGAGTACGGGTTCGGGAAACACCATATATTTT. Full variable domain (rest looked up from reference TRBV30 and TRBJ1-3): SQTIHQWPATLVQPVGSPLSLECTVEGTSNPNLYWYRQAAGRGLQLLFYSVGIGQISSEVPQNLSASRPQDRQFILSSKKLLLSDSGFYLCAWSTGSGNTIYFGEGSWLTVV.

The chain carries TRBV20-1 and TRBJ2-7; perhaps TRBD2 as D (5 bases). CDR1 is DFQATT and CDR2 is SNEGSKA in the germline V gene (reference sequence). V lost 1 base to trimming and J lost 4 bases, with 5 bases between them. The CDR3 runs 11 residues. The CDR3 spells CSARAGYEQYF. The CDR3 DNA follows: TGCAGTGCTAGAGCGGGGTACGAGCAGTACTTC.

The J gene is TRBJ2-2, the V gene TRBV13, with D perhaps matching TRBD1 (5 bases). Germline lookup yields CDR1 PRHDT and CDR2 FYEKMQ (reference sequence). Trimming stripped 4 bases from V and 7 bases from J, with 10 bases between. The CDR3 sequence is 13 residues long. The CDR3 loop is CASSWGLGGELFF. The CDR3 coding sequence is TGTGCCAGCAGCTGGGGCCTCGGCGGGGAGCTGTTTTTT.

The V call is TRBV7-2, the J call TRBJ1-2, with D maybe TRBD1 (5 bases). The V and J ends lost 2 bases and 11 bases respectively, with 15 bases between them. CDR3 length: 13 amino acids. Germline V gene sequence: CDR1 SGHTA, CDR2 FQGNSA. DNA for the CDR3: TGTGCCAGCAGCTTAACTCCGCAGGGAGAGTACACCTTC. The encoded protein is CASSLTPQGEYTF.

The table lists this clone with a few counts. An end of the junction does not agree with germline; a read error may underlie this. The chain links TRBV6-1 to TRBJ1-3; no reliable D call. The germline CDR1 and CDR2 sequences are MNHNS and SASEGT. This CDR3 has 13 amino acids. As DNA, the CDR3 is TGTGCCAGCAGCCCCATCGCTATGTACCGTCTCAACTTT. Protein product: CASSPIAMYRLNF.

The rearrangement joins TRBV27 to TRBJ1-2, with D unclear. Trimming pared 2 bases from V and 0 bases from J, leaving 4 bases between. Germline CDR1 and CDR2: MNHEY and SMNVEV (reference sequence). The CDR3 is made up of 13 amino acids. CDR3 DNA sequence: TGTGCCAGCAGTTTAACAGCTAACTATGGCTACACCTTC. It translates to CASSLTANYGYTF.

CDR3 protein: CASGPRTGGTNIQYF. The CDR3 DNA reads as TGTGCCAGCGGGCCGAGGACAGGAGGGACAAACATTCAGTACTTC. The chain couples TRBV2 to TRBJ2-4, with D possibly TRBD1 on 7 matching bases. Germline V gives CDR1 SNHLY, CDR2 FYNNEI. The CDR3 loop spans 15 amino acids. V lost 8 bases and J 6 bases, leaving 20 bases between the germline ends.

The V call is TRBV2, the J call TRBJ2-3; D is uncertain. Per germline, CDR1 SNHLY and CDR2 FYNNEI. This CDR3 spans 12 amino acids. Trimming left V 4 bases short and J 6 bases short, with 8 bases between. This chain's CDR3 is CASSAGWDTQYF. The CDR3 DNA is TGTGCCAGCAGTGCTGGGTGGGATACGCAGTATTTT.

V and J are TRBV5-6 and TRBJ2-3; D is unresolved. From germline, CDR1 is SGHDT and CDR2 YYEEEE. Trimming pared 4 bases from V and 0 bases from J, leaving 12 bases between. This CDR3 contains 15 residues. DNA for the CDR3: TGTGCCAGCAGCCGAGAGACGGAGAGCACAGATACGCAGTATTTT. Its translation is CASSRETESTDTQYF.

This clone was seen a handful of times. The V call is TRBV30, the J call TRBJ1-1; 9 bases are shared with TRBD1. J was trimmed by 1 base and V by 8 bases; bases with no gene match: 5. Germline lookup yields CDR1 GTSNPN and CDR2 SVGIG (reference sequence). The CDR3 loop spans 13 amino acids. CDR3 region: CATDRGWNTEAFF. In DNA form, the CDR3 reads TGTGCCACGGACAGGGGATGGAACACTGAAGCTTTCTTT.

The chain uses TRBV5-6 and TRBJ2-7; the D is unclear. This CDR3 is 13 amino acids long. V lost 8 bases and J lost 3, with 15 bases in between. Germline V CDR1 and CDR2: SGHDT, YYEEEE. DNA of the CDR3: TGTGCCAGTTTTAGGGTGGGCGTCTACGAGCAGTACTTC. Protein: CASFRVGVYEQYF.

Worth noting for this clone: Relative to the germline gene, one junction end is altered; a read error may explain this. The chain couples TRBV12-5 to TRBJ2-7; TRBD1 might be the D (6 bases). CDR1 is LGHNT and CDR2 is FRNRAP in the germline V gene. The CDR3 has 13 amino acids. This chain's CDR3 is CASGFSGTPLRDF. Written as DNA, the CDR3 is TGTGCTAGTGGTTTCTCCGGGACACCTCTTAGAGACTTC.

The CDR3 region is CAWSVPGQGRTQYF. CDR3 DNA sequence: TGTGCCTGGAGTGTCCCGGGACAGGGGAGGACCCAGTACTTC. The chain carries TRBV30 and TRBJ2-5; 10 bases fit TRBD1. Germline V lookup: CDR1 GTSNPN, CDR2 SVGIG (reference sequence). The CDR3 is 14 residues long. V was pared by 0 bases and J by 7 bases, with 5 bases of the junction left unmatched.

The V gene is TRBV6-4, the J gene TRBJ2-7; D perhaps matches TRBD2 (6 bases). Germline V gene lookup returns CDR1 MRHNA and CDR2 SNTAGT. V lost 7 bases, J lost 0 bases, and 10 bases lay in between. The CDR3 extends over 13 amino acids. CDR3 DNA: TGTGCCAGCATTAGCGGTAGCTCCTACGAGCAGTACTTC. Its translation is CASISGSSYEQYF.

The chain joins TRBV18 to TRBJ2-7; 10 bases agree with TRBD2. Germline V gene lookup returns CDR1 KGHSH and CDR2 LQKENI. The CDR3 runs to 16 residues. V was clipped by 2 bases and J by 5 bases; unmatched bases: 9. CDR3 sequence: CASSPSGLAGGHEQYF. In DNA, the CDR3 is TGTGCCAGCTCACCATCTGGGTTAGCGGGAGGCCACGAGCAGTACTTC.

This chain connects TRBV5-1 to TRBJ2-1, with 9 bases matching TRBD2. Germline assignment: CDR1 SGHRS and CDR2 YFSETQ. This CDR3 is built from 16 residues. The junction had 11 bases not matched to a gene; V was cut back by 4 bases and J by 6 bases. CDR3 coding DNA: TGCGCCAGCAGCCCTACGAGCGGGGGGCGAGCCAATGAGCAGTTCTTC. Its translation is CASSPTSGGRANEQFF.

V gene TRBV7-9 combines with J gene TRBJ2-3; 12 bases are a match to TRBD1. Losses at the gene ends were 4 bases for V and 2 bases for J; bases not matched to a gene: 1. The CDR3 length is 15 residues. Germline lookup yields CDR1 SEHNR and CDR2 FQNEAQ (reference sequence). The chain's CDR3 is CASSSGQGATDTQYF. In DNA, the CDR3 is TGTGCCAGCAGCTCGGGACAGGGGGCCACAGATACGCAGTATTTT.

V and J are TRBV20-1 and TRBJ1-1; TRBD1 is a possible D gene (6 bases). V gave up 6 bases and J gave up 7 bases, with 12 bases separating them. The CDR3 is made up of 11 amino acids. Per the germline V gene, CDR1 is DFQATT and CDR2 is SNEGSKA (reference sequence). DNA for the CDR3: TGCAGTGCCCAGGACAGACTTGAAGCTTTCTTT. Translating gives CSAQDRLEAFF.

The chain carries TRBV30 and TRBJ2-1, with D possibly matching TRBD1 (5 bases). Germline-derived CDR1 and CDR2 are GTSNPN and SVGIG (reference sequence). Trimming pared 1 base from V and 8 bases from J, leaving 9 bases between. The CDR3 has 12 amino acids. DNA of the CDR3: TGTGCCTGGAGTGCATGGGGCGATGAGCAGTTCTTC. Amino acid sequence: CAWSAWGDEQFF.

DNA for the CDR3: TGCAGCGTCTCCAGGGACAGGAACACTGAAGCTTTCTTT. Encoded protein: CSVSRDRNTEAFF. V and J are TRBV29-1 and TRBJ1-1; TRBD1 matches 7 bases. The V gene's germline CDR1 is SQVTM and CDR2 ANQGSEA. The trim removed 6 bases at V and 1 base at J, leaving 5 bases unmatched. This CDR3 region has 13 residues.

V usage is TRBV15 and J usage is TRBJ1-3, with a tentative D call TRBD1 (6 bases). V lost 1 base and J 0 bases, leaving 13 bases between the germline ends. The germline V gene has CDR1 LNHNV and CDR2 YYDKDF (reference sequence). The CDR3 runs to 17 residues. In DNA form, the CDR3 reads TGTGCCACCAGCAGAGGTCTCGGGGGGCTCTCTGGAAACACCATATATTTT. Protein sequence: CATSRGLGGLSGNTIYF.

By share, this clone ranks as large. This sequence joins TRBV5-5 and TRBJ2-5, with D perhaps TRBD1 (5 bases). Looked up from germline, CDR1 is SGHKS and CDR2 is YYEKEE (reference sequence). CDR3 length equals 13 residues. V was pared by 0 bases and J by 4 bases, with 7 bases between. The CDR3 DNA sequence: TGTGCCAGCAGCTTGGGACAGTTAGAGACCCAGTACTTC. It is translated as CASSLGQLETQYF.

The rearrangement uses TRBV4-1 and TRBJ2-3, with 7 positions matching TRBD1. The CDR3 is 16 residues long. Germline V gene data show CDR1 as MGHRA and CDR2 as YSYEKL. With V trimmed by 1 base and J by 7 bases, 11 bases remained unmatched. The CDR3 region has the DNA TGCGCCAGCAGCCAAGGGTTTGCGGCAGGGGGTAATACGCAGTATTTT. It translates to CASSQGFAAGGNTQYF.

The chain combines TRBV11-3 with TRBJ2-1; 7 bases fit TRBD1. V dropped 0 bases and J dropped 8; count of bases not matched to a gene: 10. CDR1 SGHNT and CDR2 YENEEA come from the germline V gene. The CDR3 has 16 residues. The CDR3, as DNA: TGTGCCAGCAGCTTAGACCTCGGACAGGCGAGGCATGAGCAGTTCTTC. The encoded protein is CASSLDLGQARHEQFF.